The sequence of this T cell receptor (beta chain) was determined in a study of blood T cell repertoires in COVID-19. Study-wide context: Either two negative PCRs, clearance, or symptom resolution qualified Cohort 3 donors as recovered. Specimens from acute and convalescent COVID-19 originated in the United States, Italy and Spain.

Germline values: CDR1 LGHNA, CDR2 YNFKEQ. This CDR3 is 13 amino acids long. V shed 4 bases, J shed 8 bases, and the junction held 7 bases outside the gene matches. Source study methods: Counts of nucleated cells, estimated from reference gene primer amplification, were obtained. This table comes from immunoSEQ multiplex PCR, and its TCRdb copy is limited to in-frame clones, with some not included. From that table come the V and J calls and clone size; the DNA was used to work out D and trimming. Among over 130,000 clones listed, over 70% were seen once. Sequences were obtained from PBMCs or T cells enriched from blood (not recorded which). This sequence was found in a man aged 45 to 65 in a cohort exposed to, infected with or recovered from COVID-19 (not recorded which). The J gene is TRBJ1-2, the V gene TRBV4-2; 7 bases line up with TRBD1. The CDR3, as DNA: TGTGCCAGCAGCCGTGACAGGGTGGGGGGCTACACCTTC. Its protein product is CASSRDRVGGYTF.